This record covers a single T cell receptor (beta chain). The entry originates in a study of cytomegalovirus exposure and HLA in healthy donors. Turning to the study itself: Earlier, approximately 190 million T cells were analyzed, and some 120 million unique TCR beta sequences were found among them.

The length of the CDR3 is 10 residues. V shed 5 bases and J shed 5 bases, with 4 bases lying between them. Germline V gene lookup returns CDR1 SNHLY and CDR2 FYNNEI. PCR primers comprised 60 Vbeta and 13 Jbeta primers. In the source study's methods: Around 11 million shared chains were among the roughly 78 million unique TCR beta chains that a later analysis counted. The repertoire was sequenced with immunoSEQ multiplex PCR; TCRdb's copy has only in-frame clones and lacks some. V and J calls and clone size are given by that table; D and trimming were obtained from the DNA. The repertoire consists of over 150,000 clones, with 75% to 90% occurring once and the leading ten covering approximately 2.2%.

The receptor's source is a male donor in good health and CMV-seronegative. Sequences were obtained from PBMCs. V is TRBV2 and J is TRBJ2-7; no clear D. The CDR3 DNA sequence: TGTGCCAGCAGTCGTCACGAGCAGTACTTC. This translates into CASSRHEQYF.